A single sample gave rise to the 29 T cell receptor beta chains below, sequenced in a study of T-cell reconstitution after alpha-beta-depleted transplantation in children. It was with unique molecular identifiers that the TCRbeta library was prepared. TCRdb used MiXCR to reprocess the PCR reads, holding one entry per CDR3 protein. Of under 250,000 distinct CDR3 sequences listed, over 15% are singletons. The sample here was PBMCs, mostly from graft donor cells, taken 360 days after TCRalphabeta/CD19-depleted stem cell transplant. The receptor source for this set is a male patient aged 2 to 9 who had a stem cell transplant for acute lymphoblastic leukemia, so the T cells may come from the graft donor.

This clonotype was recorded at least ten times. The CDR3 reads CSVGGTEAFF. The CDR3 DNA sequence: TGCAGCGTTGGGGGCACTGAAGCTTTCTTT. The rearrangement links TRBV29-1 to TRBJ1-1; D is unclear. Germline CDR1 is SQVTM and CDR2 is ANQGSEA. The CDR3 runs 10 residues. Trimming shortened V by 4 bases and J by 4 bases, and 4 bases separated the two germline ends. Using reference TRBV29-1 and TRBJ1-1 for the parts outside the CDR3, the full variable domain is SAVISQKPSRDICQRGTSLTIQCQVDSQVTMMFWYRQQPGQSLTLIATANQGSEATYESGFVIDKFPISRPNLTFSTLTVSNMSPEDSSIYLCSVGGTEAFFGQGTRLTVV.

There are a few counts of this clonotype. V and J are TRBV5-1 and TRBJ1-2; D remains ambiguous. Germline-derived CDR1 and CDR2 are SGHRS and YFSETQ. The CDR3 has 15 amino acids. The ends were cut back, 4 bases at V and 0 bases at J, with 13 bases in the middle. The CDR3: CASSSSGPPNYGYTF. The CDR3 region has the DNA TGCGCCAGCAGCAGCAGTGGACCGCCTAACTATGGCTACACCTTC.

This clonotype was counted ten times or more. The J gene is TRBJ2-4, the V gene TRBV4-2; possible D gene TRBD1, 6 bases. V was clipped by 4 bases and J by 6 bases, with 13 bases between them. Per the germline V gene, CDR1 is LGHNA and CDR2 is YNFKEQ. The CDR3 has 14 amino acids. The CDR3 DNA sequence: TGTGCCAGCAGCCTAGAGGGGGTAGGAAACATTCAGTACTTC. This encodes CASSLEGVGNIQYF.

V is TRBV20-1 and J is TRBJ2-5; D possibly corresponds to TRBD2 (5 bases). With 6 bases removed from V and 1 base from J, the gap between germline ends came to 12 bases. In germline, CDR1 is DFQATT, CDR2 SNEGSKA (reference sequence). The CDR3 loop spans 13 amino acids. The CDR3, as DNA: TGCAGTGCCCCGTCCACTAGCCAAGAGACCCAGTACTTC. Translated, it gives CSAPSTSQETQYF.

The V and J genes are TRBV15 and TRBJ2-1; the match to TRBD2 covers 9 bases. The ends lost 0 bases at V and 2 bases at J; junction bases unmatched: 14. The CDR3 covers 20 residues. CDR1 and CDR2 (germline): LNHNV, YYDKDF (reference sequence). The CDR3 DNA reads TGTGCCACCAGCAGAGATCTGCGGACTAGCGTAACTGGACCCTACAATGAGCAGTTCTTC. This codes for CATSRDLRTSVTGPYNEQFF. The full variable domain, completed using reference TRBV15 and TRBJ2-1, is DAMVIQNPRYQVTQFGKPVTLSCSQTLNHNVMYWYQQKSSQAPKLLFHYYDKDFNNEADTPDNFQSRRPNTSFCFLDIRSPGLGDTAMYLCATSRDLRTSVTGPYNEQFFGPGTRLTVL.

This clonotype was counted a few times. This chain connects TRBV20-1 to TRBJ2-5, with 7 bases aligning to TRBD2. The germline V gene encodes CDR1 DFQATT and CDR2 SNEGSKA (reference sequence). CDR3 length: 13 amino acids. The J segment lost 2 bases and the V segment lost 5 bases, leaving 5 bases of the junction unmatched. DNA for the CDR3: TGCAGTGCTGTCCTCGGGGGGCAAGAGACCCAGTACTTC. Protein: CSAVLGGQETQYF.

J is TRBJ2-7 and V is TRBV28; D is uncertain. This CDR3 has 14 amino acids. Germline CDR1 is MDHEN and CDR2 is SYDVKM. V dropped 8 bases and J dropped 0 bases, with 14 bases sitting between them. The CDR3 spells CASQPLGPSYEQYF. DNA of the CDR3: TGTGCCAGCCAGCCTTTGGGTCCCTCCTACGAGCAGTACTTC.

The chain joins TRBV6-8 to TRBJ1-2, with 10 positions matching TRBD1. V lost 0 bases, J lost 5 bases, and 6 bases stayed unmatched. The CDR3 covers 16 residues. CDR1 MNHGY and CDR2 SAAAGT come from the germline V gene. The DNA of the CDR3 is TGTGCCAGCAGTTACTCGACAGGGGGCTTATTTTATGGCTACACCTTC. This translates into CASSYSTGGLFYGYTF.

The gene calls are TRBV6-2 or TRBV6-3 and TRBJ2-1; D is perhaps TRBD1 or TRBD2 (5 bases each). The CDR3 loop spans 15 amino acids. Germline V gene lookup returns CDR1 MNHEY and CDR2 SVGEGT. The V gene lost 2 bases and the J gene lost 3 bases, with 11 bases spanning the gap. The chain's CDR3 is CASSYRGWLYNEQFF. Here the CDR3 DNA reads TGTGCCAGCAGTTACCGGGGCTGGCTCTACAATGAGCAGTTCTTC.

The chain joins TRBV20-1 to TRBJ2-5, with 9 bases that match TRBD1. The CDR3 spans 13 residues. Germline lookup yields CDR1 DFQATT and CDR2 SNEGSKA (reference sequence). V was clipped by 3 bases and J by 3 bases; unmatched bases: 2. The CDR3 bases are TGCAGTGCTAGGGGGGACAGGGAAGAGACCCAGTACTTC. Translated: CSARGDREETQYF.

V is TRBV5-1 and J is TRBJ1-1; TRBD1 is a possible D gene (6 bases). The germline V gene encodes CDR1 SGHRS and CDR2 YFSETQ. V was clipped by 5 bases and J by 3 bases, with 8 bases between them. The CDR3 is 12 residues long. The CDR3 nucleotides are TGCGCCAGCAGGAGGGGGGACACTGAAGCTTTCTTT. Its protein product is CASRRGDTEAFF.

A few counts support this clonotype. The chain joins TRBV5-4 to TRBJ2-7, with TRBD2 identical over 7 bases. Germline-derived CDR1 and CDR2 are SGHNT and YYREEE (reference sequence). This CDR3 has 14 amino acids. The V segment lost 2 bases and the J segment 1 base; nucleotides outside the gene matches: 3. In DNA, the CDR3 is TGTGCCAGCAGCTTTCCGGGACTATCCTACGAGCAGTACTTC. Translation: CASSFPGLSYEQYF.

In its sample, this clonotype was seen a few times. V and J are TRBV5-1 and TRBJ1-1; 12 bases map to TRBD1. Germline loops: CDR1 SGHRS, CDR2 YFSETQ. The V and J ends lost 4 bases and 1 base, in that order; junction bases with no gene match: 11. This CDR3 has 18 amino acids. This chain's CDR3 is CASSPGQGARGPNTEAFF. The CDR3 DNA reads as TGCGCCAGCAGCCCGGGACAGGGGGCGAGGGGGCCGAACACTGAAGCTTTCTTT.

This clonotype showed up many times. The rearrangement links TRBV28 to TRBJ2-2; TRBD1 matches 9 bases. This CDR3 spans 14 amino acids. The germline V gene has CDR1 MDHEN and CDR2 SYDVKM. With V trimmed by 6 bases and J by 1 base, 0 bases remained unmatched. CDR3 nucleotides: TGTGCCAGCAGGGGACAGGGGAACACCGGGGAGCTGTTTTTT. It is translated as CASRGQGNTGELFF.

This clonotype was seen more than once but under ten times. The CDR3 nucleotides are TGTGCCAGCAGTGAGTGGGCCGAGCAGTACTTC. Amino acids: CASSEWAEQYF. The chain employs TRBV2 and TRBJ2-7, with unresolved D. Germline CDR1 is SNHLY and CDR2 is FYNNEI. V dropped 3 bases and J dropped 6 bases, with 6 bases sitting between them. The CDR3 sequence is 11 residues long.

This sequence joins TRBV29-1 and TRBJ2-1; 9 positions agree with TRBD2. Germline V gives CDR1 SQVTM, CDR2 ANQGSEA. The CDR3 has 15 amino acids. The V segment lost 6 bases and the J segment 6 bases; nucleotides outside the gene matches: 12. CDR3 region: CSVQDSGRSGNEQFF. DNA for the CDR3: TGCAGCGTCCAGGATAGCGGGAGAAGTGGCAATGAGCAGTTCTTC.

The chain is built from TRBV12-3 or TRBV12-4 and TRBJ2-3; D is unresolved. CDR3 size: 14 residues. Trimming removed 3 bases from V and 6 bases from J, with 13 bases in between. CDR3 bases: TGTGCCAGCAGTTTCAGTGACGTTAGCGATACGCAGTATTTT. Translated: CASSFSDVSDTQYF.

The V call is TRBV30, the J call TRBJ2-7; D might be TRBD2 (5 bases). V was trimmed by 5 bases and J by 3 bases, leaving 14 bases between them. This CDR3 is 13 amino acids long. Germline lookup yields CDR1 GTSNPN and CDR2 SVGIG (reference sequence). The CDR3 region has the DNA TGTGCCTGGCTGGGAGTCCCGAACTACGAGCAGTACTTC. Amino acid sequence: CAWLGVPNYEQYF.

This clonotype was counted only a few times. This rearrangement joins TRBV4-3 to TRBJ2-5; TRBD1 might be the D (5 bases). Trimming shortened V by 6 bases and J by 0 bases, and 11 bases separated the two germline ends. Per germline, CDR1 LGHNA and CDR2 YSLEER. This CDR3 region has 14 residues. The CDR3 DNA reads TGCGCCAGCAGTCAAACAGGAAACCAAGAGACCCAGTACTTC. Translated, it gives CASSQTGNQETQYF.

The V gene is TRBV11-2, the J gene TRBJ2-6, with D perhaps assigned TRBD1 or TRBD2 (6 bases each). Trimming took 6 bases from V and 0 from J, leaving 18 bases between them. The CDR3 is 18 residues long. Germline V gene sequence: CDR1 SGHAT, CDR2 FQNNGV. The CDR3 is CASRRGRGFLSGANVLTF. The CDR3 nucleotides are TGTGCCAGCAGGCGGGGCAGGGGCTTCCTCTCTGGGGCCAACGTCCTGACTTTC.

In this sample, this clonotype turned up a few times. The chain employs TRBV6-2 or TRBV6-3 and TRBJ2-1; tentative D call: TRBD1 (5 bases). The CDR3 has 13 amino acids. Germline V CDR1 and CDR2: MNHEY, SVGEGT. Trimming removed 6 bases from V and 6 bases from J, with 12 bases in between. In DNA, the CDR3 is TGTGCCAGCAGCTACATAGGGGTCAATGAGCAGTTCTTC. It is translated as CASSYIGVNEQFF.

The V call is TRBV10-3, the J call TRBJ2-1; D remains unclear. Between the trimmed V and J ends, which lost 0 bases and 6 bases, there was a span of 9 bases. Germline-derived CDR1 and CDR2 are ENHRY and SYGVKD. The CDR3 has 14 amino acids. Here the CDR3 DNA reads TGTGCCATCAGTGAGTCTCCGCAGTCCAATGAGCAGTTCTTC. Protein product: CAISESPQSNEQFF.

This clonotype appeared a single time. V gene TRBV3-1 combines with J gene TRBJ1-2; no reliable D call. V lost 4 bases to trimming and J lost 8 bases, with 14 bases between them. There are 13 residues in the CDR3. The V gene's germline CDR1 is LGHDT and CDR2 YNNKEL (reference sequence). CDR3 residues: CASSLILDGGYTF. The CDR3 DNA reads TGTGCCAGCAGCCTAATCCTAGACGGGGGCTACACCTTC.

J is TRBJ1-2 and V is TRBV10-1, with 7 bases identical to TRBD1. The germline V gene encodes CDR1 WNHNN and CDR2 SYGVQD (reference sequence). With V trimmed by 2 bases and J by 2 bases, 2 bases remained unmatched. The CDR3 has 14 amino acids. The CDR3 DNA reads TGCGCCAGCAGTGAGGCGGACAGGAACTATGGCTACACCTTC. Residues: CASSEADRNYGYTF.

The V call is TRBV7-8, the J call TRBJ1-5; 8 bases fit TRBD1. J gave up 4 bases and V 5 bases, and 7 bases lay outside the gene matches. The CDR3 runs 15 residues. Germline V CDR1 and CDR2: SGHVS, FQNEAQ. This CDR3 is CASSPQGATNQPQHF. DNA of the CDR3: TGTGCCAGCAGCCCCCAGGGGGCCACAAATCAGCCCCAGCATTTT.

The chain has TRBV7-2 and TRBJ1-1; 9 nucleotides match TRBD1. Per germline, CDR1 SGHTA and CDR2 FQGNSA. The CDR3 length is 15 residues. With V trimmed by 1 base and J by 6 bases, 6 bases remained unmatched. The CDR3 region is CASSLEGTGNSEAFF. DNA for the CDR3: TGTGCCAGCAGCTTAGAAGGGACAGGGAATTCTGAAGCTTTCTTT. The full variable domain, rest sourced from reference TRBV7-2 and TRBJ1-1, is GAGVSQSPSNKVTEKGKDVELRCDPISGHTALYWYRQSLGQGLEFLIYFQGNSAPDKSGLPSDRFSAERTGGSVSTLTIQRTQQEDSAVYLCASSLEGTGNSEAFFGQGTRLTVV.

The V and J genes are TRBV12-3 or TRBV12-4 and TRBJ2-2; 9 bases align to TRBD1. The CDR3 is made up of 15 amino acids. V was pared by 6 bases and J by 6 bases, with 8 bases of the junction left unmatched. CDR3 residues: CASRKPGQGSGELFF. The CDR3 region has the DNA TGTGCCAGCAGAAAGCCGGGACAGGGATCCGGGGAGCTGTTTTTT.

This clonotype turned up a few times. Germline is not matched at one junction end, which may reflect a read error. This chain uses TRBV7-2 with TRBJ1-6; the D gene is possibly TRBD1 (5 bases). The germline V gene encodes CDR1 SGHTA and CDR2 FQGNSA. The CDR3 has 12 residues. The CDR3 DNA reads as TGTGCCAGCAGCATAGCAGGGCTAACCCTCCACTTT. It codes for CASSIAGLTLHF. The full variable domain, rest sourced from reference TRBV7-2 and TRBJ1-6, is GAGVSQSPSNKVTEKGKDVELRCDPISGHTALYWYRQSLGQGLEFLIYFQGNSAPDKSGLPSDRFSAERTGGSVSTLTIQRTQQEDSAVYLCASSIAGLTLHFGNGTRLTVT.

CDR3 sequence (DNA): TGCAGCGTTGACCTGACAGGGGGGTCCTACAATGAGCAGTTCTTC. Translation: CSVDLTGGSYNEQFF. This chain links TRBV29-1 with TRBJ2-1; the match to TRBD1 covers 9 bases. The junction had 4 bases not matched to a gene; V was cut back by 3 bases and J by 1 base. The CDR3 has 15 residues. Germline values: CDR1 SQVTM, CDR2 ANQGSEA.